A single sample is the source of the 29 T cell receptor beta chains below, sequenced in a study of T cell repertoires in cytomegalovirus infection. Each CDR3 protein gets one entry after TCRdb re-called the reads with MiXCR. The sample has 290,000 or so distinct CDR3 sequences; roughly 25% are singletons. Sequencing input: PBMCs. These receptor sequences come from a human donor in good health (CMV status not recorded). Some clones in this sample may be carry-over from other donors' samples.

The chain couples TRBV7-2 to TRBJ1-2, with a tentative D call TRBD1 (5 bases). The CDR3 is made up of 13 amino acids. Germline assignment: CDR1 SGHTA and CDR2 FQGNSA. Deletions cut 2 bases from V and 8 bases from J, with 12 bases between. This CDR3 reads CTSSLQPRDGYTF. The CDR3 DNA reads TGTACCAGCAGCTTACAACCAAGGGACGGCTACACCTTC.

In this sample, this clonotype turned up many times. This chain links TRBV7-2 with TRBJ1-6, with D unresolved. The V end was cut by 0 bases, the J end by 8 bases, with 11 bases between. Germline loops: CDR1 SGHTA, CDR2 FQGNSA. The CDR3 covers 15 residues. This CDR3 reads CASSLAVAADSPLHF. The CDR3 nucleotides read TGTGCCAGCAGCTTAGCGGTAGCAGCGGATTCACCCCTCCACTTT.

This clonotype showed up many times. This rearrangement joins TRBV28 to TRBJ1-2; 10 positions agree with TRBD1. This CDR3 region has 18 residues. Losses at the gene ends were 10 bases for V and 4 bases for J; bases not matched to a gene: 21. Germline CDR1 and CDR2: MDHEN and SYDVKM. CDR3 amino acids: CATSRPGTGDPKGYGYTF. The DNA for the CDR3 is TGTGCCACCTCGAGACCCGGGACAGGGGACCCAAAGGGCTATGGCTACACCTTC.

In this sample, this clonotype turned up many times. The chain recombines TRBV7-2 with TRBJ2-3, with 9 bases that match TRBD2. This CDR3 is built from 16 residues. The germline CDR1 and CDR2 sequences are SGHTA and FQGNSA. V lost 0 bases, J lost 5 bases, and 6 bases stayed unmatched. CDR3 residues: CASSLALAGGQDTQYF. CDR3 nucleotide sequence: TGTGCCAGCAGCTTAGCGCTGGCGGGAGGGCAAGATACGCAGTATTTT. The full variable domain, rest sourced from reference TRBV7-2 and TRBJ2-3, is GAGVSQSPSNKVTEKGKDVELRCDPISGHTALYWYRQSLGQGLEFLIYFQGNSAPDKSGLPSDRFSAERTGGSVSTLTIQRTQQEDSAVYLCASSLALAGGQDTQYFGPGTRLTVL.

This clonotype has ten or more counts. V and J are TRBV11-2 and TRBJ1-1, with unresolved D. This CDR3 is built from 16 residues. The V end was cut by 0 bases, the J end by 7 bases, with 18 bases between. The germline gives CDR1 SGHAT, CDR2 FQNNGV. The CDR3 sequence: CASSLDVVVGKNEAFF. CDR3 DNA sequence: TGTGCCAGCAGCTTAGATGTCGTTGTAGGGAAGAATGAAGCTTTCTTT.

J is TRBJ1-1 and V is TRBV19; D gene unclear. Trimming cost V 4 bases and J 6 bases, with 18 bases left between them. This CDR3 contains 15 residues. Per the germline V gene, CDR1 is LNHDA and CDR2 is SQIVND (reference sequence). In nucleotides, the CDR3 is TGTGCCAGTAGTACGGCCCCTCCGGGCCAGGCTGAAGCTTTCTTT. Its protein is CASSTAPPGQAEAFF.

This clonotype occurred a few times. DNA of the CDR3: TGTGCCAGCAGCTTTCTAGCGGGGGTCGGTGAGCAGTTCTTC. This gives the protein CASSFLAGVGEQFF. The gene calls are TRBV7-9 and TRBJ2-1, with 10 positions matching TRBD2. With 3 bases clipped from V and 9 bases from J, the junction kept 5 bases outside the gene matches. This CDR3 is 14 amino acids long. Germline V gene lookup returns CDR1 SEHNR and CDR2 FQNEAQ (reference sequence).

This clonotype was counted ten times or more. The rearrangement uses TRBV7-2 and TRBJ2-5; 8 bases map to TRBD1. V trimming: 6 bases; J trimming: 4 bases; junction bases outside the gene matches: 10. Germline V gives CDR1 SGHTA, CDR2 FQGNSA. There are 15 residues in the CDR3. CDR3 loop: CASRPTGGTGETQYF. The CDR3 DNA reads as TGTGCCAGCAGACCCACAGGGGGAACGGGAGAGACCCAGTACTTC.

The chain combines TRBV28 with TRBJ2-1; 8 bases match TRBD2. The junction had 9 bases not matched to a gene; V was cut back by 11 bases and J by 6 bases. The germline gives CDR1 MDHEN, CDR2 SYDVKM. The CDR3 sequence is 13 residues long. The CDR3 nucleotides are TGTGCCCTCAACGGGGGGGTTTCCAATGAGCAGTTCTTC. Amino acid sequence: CALNGGVSNEQFF.

The genes are TRBV7-8 and TRBJ2-1; D could derive from TRBD1 or TRBD2 (7 bases each). V lost 4 bases and J lost 6, with 19 bases in between. The CDR3 is 16 residues long. CDR1 and CDR2 from the germline V gene are SGHVS and FQNEAQ. The CDR3 spells CASSSQGGSKGNEQFF. The CDR3 DNA is TGTGCCAGCAGCTCCCAGGGGGGGAGCAAGGGCAATGAGCAGTTCTTC.

This clonotype was seen more than once but under ten times. This sequence joins TRBV30 and TRBJ1-2; D remains ambiguous. The V end lost 2 bases, the J end lost 4 bases, and 14 bases lay between the germline ends. The CDR3 covers 14 residues. Per the germline V gene, CDR1 is GTSNPN and CDR2 is SVGIG (reference sequence). The chain's CDR3 is CAWSIKVPLYGYTF. Here the CDR3 DNA reads TGTGCCTGGAGTATCAAGGTCCCCCTCTATGGCTACACCTTC.

V gene TRBV12-3 or TRBV12-4 combines with J gene TRBJ1-1; D is uncertain. V lost 6 bases and J 4 bases, leaving 12 bases between the germline ends. The CDR3 is 13 residues long. In DNA form, the CDR3 reads TGTGCCAGCAGCAAAGGTAGTGGCACTGAAGCTTTCTTT. This codes for CASSKGSGTEAFF.

The chain recombines TRBV20-1 with TRBJ2-1; 10 nucleotides agree with TRBD1. This CDR3 has 17 residues. With 6 bases clipped from V and 0 bases from J, the junction kept 11 bases outside the gene matches. Germline CDR1 and CDR2: DFQATT and SNEGSKA (reference sequence). As DNA, the CDR3 is TGCAGTGCGTCCGGGACAGGGGCAAAGAGCTCCTACAATGAGCAGTTCTTC. This gives the protein CSASGTGAKSSYNEQFF.

This clonotype was recorded at least ten times. The V call is TRBV20-1, the J call TRBJ2-1, with D tentatively TRBD1 (6 bases). The CDR3 has 15 amino acids. In germline, CDR1 is DFQATT, CDR2 SNEGSKA (reference sequence). V was pared by 0 bases and J by 3 bases, with 12 bases between. CDR3 nucleotides: TGCAGTGCTAGAGATAGGGACAATATCTACAATGAGCAGTTCTTC. This codes for CSARDRDNIYNEQFF.

This clonotype was seen a few times. The J gene is TRBJ2-7, the V gene TRBV11-2; no firm D call. In germline, CDR1 is SGHAT, CDR2 FQNNGV. The V end lost 2 bases, the J end lost 2 bases, and 7 bases lay between the germline ends. This CDR3 has 13 amino acids. CDR3 in amino acids: CASSLLETYEQYF. DNA of the CDR3: TGTGCCAGCAGCTTATTGGAGACCTACGAGCAGTACTTC.

This chain joins TRBV20-1 and TRBJ2-7; weak D call: TRBD2 (5 bases). The CDR3 spans 14 residues. Trimming removed 0 bases at V and 3 bases at J, with 12 bases between. CDR1 DFQATT and CDR2 SNEGSKA come from the germline V gene (reference sequence). Written as DNA, the CDR3 is TGCAGTGCTAGAGATCGGATAGGGAGCTACGAGCAGTACTTC. It is translated as CSARDRIGSYEQYF.

The rearrangement joins TRBV7-2 to TRBJ1-1; D uncertain. CDR1 SGHTA and CDR2 FQGNSA come from the germline V gene. V was pared by 0 bases and J by 6 bases, with 11 bases between. There are 14 residues in the CDR3. The CDR3 protein is CASSLAPAWAEAFF. CDR3 DNA sequence: TGTGCCAGCAGCTTAGCGCCGGCGTGGGCTGAAGCTTTCTTT.

The genes are TRBV5-1 and TRBJ2-1; 10 bases are a match to TRBD2. V trimming: 4 bases; J trimming: 8 bases; junction bases outside the gene matches: 9. Germline CDR1 reads SGHRS; CDR2 reads YFSETQ. The CDR3 runs to 15 residues. The CDR3 DNA reads TGCGCCAGCAGCAGAGGACTAGCGGCGATGGATGAGCAGTTCTTC. It yields the protein CASSRGLAAMDEQFF.

The chain joins TRBV6-1 to TRBJ2-1; D might be TRBD1 (6 bases). V was cut by 7 bases and J by 6 bases, with 10 bases left in between. The CDR3 runs 12 residues. Per germline, CDR1 MNHNS and CDR2 SASEGT. CDR3 coding DNA: TGTGCCAGCACCTCACAGGGCAATGAGCAGTTCTTC. Translated: CASTSQGNEQFF.

This rearrangement joins TRBV7-2 to TRBJ2-3; D possibly uses TRBD1 or TRBD2 (5 bases each). The CDR3 spans 13 residues. V lost 5 bases to trimming and J lost 8 bases, with 14 bases between them. CDR1 is SGHTA, CDR2 FQGNSA, per germline. The CDR3 sequence: CASSPTGGSTQYF. DNA for the CDR3: TGTGCCAGCAGCCCCACAGGAGGTAGTACGCAGTATTTT.

This clonotype has more than one count but fewer than ten. The chain links TRBV7-9 to TRBJ2-7; 9 nucleotides match TRBD1. The germline CDR1 and CDR2 sequences are SEHNR and FQNEAQ (reference sequence). The length of the CDR3 is 15 residues. V lost 5 bases and J lost 5; bases outside the gene matches: 10. CDR3 region: CASSPRAGTGNEQYF. DNA for the CDR3: TGTGCCAGCAGCCCGAGAGCCGGGACAGGGAACGAGCAGTACTTC. The variable domain in full, with the rest retrieved from reference TRBV7-9 and TRBJ2-7, is DTGVSQNPRHKITKRGQNVTFRCDPISEHNRLYWYRQTLGQGPEFLTYFQNEAQLEKSRLLSDRFSAERPKGSFSTLEIQRTEQGDSAMYLCASSPRAGTGNEQYFGPGTRLTVT.

This clonotype was detected many times. This chain uses TRBV7-6 with TRBJ1-1; D gene ambiguous. The germline CDR1 and CDR2 sequences are SGHVS and FNYEAQ. V lost 1 base and J lost 2, with 11 bases in between. The CDR3 consists of 15 residues. For the CDR3, the DNA is TGTGCCAGCAGCTTAGGCGAGTCAGCCAACACTGAAGCTTTCTTT. Translated, it gives CASSLGESANTEAFF. The variable domain in full, with the rest retrieved from reference TRBV7-6 and TRBJ1-1, is GAGVSQSPRYKVTKRGQDVALRCDPISGHVSLYWYRQALGQGPEFLTYFNYEAQQDKSGLPNDRFSAERPEGSISTLTIQRTEQRDSAMYRCASSLGESANTEAFFGQGTRLTVV.

The J gene is TRBJ1-1, the V gene TRBV4-3; D unclear. From germline, CDR1 is LGHNA and CDR2 YSLEER. The CDR3 runs to 14 residues. Trimming pared 1 base from V and 1 base from J, leaving 7 bases between. CDR3 loop: CASSQGHRNTEAFF. CDR3 bases: TGCGCCAGCAGCCAAGGGCACCGGAACACTGAAGCTTTCTTT.

This clonotype was recorded at least ten times. The J gene is TRBJ1-1, the V gene TRBV7-6; no clear D. Germline CDR1 reads SGHVS; CDR2 reads FNYEAQ. CDR3 length: 14 residues. Trimming shortened V by 5 bases and J by 1 base, and 11 bases separated the two germline ends. The CDR3 is CASSRPPENTEAFF. In DNA form, the CDR3 reads TGTGCCAGCAGCCGTCCCCCGGAGAACACTGAAGCTTTCTTT.

The chain recombines TRBV25-1 with TRBJ2-1, with D tentatively TRBD2 (7 bases). CDR3 length: 15 residues. Germline V gene lookup returns CDR1 MGHDK and CDR2 SYGVNS. The V gene lost 3 bases and the J gene lost 4 bases, with 13 bases spanning the gap. The CDR3 DNA sequence: TGTGCCAGCAGTGATTCGAGGGGGGGGTACAATGAGCAGTTCTTC. It translates to CASSDSRGGYNEQFF.

This chain uses TRBV28 with TRBJ1-1; TRBD1 matches 9 bases. The CDR3 contains 13 residues. The junction had 4 bases not matched to a gene; V was cut back by 6 bases and J by 5 bases. CDR1 is MDHEN and CDR2 is SYDVKM in the germline V gene. CDR3 nucleotides: TGTGCCAGCAGGTCGACAGGGGGGACTGAAGCTTTCTTT. This translates into CASRSTGGTEAFF.

This chain connects TRBV20-1 to TRBJ1-1, with 7 bases that match TRBD1. Germline trimming cut 6 bases from V and 4 bases from J; bases unmatched to any gene: 8. Germline V gene sequence: CDR1 DFQATT, CDR2 SNEGSKA (reference sequence). The CDR3 sequence is 13 residues long. CDR3 DNA sequence: TGCAGTGCGAGACAGGGAGCGGGCACTGAAGCTTTCTTT. Amino acid sequence: CSARQGAGTEAFF.

The table lists this clonotype with many counts. V gene TRBV7-6 combines with J gene TRBJ2-1, with no clear D. Looked up from germline, CDR1 is SGHVS and CDR2 is FNYEAQ. The CDR3 consists of 16 residues. The V end was cut by 2 bases, the J end by 4 bases, with 15 bases between. The CDR3 nucleotides are TGTGCCAGCAGCTTAAGGCAGCCAGCTGCTTACAATGAGCAGTTCTTC. Protein: CASSLRQPAAYNEQFF.

DNA for the CDR3: TGTGCCAGCAGTTTGGAGGGGTTAAGCAATCAGCCCCAGCATTTT. It codes for CASSLEGLSNQPQHF. The chain combines TRBV12-3 or TRBV12-4 with TRBJ1-5; D perhaps matches TRBD1 (5 bases). The V end was cut by 3 bases, the J end by 1 base, with 10 bases between. The CDR3 totals 15 residues.